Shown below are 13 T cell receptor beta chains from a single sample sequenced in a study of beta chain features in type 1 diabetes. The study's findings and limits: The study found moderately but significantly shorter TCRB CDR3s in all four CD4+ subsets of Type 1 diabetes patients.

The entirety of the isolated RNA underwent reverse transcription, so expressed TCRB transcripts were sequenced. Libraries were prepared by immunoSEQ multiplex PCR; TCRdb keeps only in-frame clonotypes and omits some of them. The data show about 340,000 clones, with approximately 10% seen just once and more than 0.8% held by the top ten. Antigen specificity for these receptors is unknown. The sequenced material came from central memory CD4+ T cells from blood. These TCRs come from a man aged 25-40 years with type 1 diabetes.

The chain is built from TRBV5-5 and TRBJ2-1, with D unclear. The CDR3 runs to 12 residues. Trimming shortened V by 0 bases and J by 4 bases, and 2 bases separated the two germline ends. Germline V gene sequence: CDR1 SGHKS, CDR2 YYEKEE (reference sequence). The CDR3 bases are TGTGCCAGCAGCTTGGTTTACAATGAGCAGTTCTTC. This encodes CASSLVYNEQFF.

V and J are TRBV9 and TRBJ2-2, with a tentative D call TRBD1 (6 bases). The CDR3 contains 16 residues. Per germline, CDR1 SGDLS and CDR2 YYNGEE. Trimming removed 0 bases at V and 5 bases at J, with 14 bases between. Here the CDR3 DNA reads TGTGCCAGCAGCGTAGGACTGGGGGCAGGAACCGGGGAGCTGTTTTTT. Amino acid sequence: CASSVGLGAGTGELFF. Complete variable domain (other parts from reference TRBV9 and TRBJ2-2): DSGVTQTPKHLITATGQRVTLRCSPRSGDLSVYWYQQSLDQGLQFLIQYYNGEERAKGNILERFSAQQFPDLHSELNLSSLELGDSALYFCASSVGLGAGTGELFFGEGSRLTVL.

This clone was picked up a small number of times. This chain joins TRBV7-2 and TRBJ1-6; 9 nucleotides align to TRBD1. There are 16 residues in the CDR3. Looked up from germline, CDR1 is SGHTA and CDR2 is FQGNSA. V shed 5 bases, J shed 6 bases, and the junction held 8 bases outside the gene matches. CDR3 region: CASSPPDRGINSPLHF. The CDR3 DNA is TGTGCCAGCAGCCCTCCGGACAGGGGAATTAATTCACCCCTCCACTTT.

The CDR3 region has the DNA TGTGCCAGCAGCTTAGCACAGGGGAATAACTATGGCTACACCTTC. Encoded protein: CASSLAQGNNYGYTF. V gene TRBV7-9 combines with J gene TRBJ1-2; TRBD1 agrees at 7 bases. The CDR3 length is 15 residues. J gave up 1 base and V 0 bases, and 2 bases lay outside the gene matches. CDR1 SEHNR and CDR2 FQNEAQ come from the germline V gene (reference sequence).

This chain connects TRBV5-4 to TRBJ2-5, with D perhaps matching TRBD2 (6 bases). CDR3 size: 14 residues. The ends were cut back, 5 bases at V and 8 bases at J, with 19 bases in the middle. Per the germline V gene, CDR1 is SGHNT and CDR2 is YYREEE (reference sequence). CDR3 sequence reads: CASSPQASATTQYF. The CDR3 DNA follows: TGTGCCAGCAGTCCACAGGCTAGCGCCACTACCCAGTACTTC.

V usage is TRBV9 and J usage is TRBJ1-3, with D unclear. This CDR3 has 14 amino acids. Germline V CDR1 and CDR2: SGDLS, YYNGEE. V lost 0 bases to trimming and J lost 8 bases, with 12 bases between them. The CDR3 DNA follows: TGTGCCAGCAGCGTAGTAACAATATCGGACACCATATATTTT. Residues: CASSVVTISDTIYF.

DNA of the CDR3: TGTGCCAGTAGGTTGCGGGGTTCCTACAATGAGCAGTTCTTC. Protein sequence: CASRLRGSYNEQFF. V and J are TRBV19 and TRBJ2-1, with D possibly being TRBD2 (6 bases). Germline V gene data show CDR1 as LNHDA and CDR2 as SQIVND (reference sequence). Trimming took off 6 bases at V and 1 base at J, with 10 bases between the two ends. This CDR3 contains 14 residues.

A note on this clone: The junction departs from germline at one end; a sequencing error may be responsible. The CDR3 sequence is CASSPRAGDEQYF. The CDR3 DNA follows: TGCGCCAGCAGCCCTCGGGCAGGGGACGAGCAGTACTTC. The chain links TRBV7-9 to TRBJ2-7, with D possibly TRBD1 on 6 matching bases. This CDR3 region has 13 residues. In germline, CDR1 is SEHNR, CDR2 FQNEAQ (reference sequence).

CDR3 DNA sequence: TGTGCCAGCAGTTCACGGCACGGACAGGGTTTCTATGGCTACACCTTC. Translated: CASSSRHGQGFYGYTF. The V gene is TRBV6-5, the J gene TRBJ1-2; TRBD1 aligns across 8 bases. Germline V gives CDR1 MNHEY, CDR2 SVGAGI. The CDR3 is 16 residues long. V lost 4 bases and J lost 4; bases outside the gene matches: 11.

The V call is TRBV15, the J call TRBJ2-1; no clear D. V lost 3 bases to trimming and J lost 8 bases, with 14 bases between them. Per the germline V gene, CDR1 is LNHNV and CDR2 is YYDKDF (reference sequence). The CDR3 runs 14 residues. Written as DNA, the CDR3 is TGTGCCACCAGCAGGGACGGCGGTCGGGATGAGCAGTTCTTC. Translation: CATSRDGGRDEQFF.

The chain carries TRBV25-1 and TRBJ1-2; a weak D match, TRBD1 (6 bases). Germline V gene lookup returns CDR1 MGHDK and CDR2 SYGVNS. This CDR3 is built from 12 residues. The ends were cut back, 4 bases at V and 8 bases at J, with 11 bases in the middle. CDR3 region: CASSAGAGGYTF. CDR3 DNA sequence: TGTGCCAGCAGTGCGGGGGCGGGAGGCTACACCTTC.

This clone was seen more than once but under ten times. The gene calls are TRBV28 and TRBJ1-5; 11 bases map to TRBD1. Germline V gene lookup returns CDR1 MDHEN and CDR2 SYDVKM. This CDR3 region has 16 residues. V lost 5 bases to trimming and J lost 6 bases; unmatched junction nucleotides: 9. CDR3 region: CASSPMDRGLGQPQHF. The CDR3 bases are TGTGCCAGCAGTCCAATGGACAGGGGGCTCGGTCAGCCCCAGCATTTT.

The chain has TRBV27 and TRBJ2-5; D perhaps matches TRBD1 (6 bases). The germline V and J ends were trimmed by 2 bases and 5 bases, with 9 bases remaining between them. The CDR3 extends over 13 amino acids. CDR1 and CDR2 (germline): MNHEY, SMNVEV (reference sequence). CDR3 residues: CASSLGGGETQYF. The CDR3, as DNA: TGTGCCAGCAGTTTAGGGGGCGGGGAGACCCAGTACTTC.